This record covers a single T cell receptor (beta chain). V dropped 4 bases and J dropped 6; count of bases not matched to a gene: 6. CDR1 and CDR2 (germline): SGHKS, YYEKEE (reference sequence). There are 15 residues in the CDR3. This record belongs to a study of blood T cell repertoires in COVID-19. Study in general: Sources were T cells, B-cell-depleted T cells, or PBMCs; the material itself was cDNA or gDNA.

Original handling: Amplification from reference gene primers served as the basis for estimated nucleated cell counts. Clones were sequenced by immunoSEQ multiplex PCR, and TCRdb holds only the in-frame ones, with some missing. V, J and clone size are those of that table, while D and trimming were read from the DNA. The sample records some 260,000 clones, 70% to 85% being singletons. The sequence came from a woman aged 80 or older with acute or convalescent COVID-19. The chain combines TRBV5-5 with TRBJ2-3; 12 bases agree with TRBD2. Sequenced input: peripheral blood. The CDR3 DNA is TGTGCCAGCAGCCGGACTAGCGGGATAGTGGATACGCAGTATTTT. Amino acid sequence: CASSRTSGIVDTQYF.